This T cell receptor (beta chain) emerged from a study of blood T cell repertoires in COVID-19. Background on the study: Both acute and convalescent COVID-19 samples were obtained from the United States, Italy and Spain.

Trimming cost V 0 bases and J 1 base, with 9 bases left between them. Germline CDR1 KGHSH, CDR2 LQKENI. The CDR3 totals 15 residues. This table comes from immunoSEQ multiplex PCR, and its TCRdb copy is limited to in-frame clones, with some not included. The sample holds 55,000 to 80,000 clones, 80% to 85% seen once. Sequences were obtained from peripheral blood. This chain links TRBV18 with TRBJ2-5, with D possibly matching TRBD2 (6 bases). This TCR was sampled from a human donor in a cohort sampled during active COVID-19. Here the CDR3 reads CASSPPRGLQETQYF. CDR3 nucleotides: TGTGCCAGCTCACCACCGCGGGGACTCCAAGAGACCCAGTACTTC. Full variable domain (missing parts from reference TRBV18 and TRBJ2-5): NAGVMQNPRHLVRRRGQEARLRCSPMKGHSHVYWYRQLPEEGLKFMVYLQKENIIDESGMPKERFSAEFPKEGPSILRIQQVVRGDSAAYFCASSPPRGLQETQYFGPGTRLLVL.